This T cell receptor (beta chain) was observed in a study of cytomegalovirus exposure and HLA in healthy donors. The PCR ran on 60 Vbeta and 13 Jbeta primers. Repertoires were generated with immunoSEQ multiplex PCR, while TCRdb's copy carries only in-frame clones and drops some. The profile shows some 200,000 clones, about 84% of them singletons. Study-wide results and limits: For presence/absence analyses, sequencing depth was assumed to be roughly uniform across donors. Later analysis revealed greater clonal expansion in HLA-associated TCR beta chains than in equally common others. Some highly shared sequence variants likely arose as a pipeline artifact.

This clone was counted between two and nine times. Its antigen is not identified. Germline V gene lookup returns CDR1 MNHEY and CDR2 SVGAGI. This CDR3 spans 14 amino acids. Trimming took 7 bases from V and 4 from J, leaving 11 bases between them. This chain connects TRBV6-5 to TRBJ1-6; no firm D call. Material for sequencing was PBMCs. This sequence originates from a middle-aged man in good health and CMV-seronegative. CDR3: CASKTGVYNSPLHF. The CDR3 bases are TGTGCCAGCAAGACGGGTGTTTATAATTCACCCCTCCACTTT.